Below are 18 T cell receptor beta chains sequenced from a single sample in a study of cytomegalovirus exposure and HLA in healthy donors (dated by TCRdb to about 2017). Libraries were made using the immunoSEQ multiplex PCR assay. The multiplex PCR relied on a mix of 60 forward primers for TCR Vbeta segments and 13 reverse primers for TCR Jbeta segments. TCRdb took this table from immuneACCESS and kept in-frame rearrangements with V and J called. Such tables lack part of the clones; where checked against another copy, unresolved V genes explain under half of the gap, and the rest is unexplained. For this sample the table gives about 200,000 clones, of which roughly 80% were detected only once. The ten most abundant clones make up 1.7% of the sample. Material: PBMCs. Every receptor here comes from a man aged 50 to 60 in good health and CMV-seronegative.

This clone was seen just once. This chain links TRBV5-4 with TRBJ1-4, with a weak D call TRBD1 (6 bases). This CDR3 has 15 residues. Per germline, CDR1 SGHNT and CDR2 YYREEE (reference sequence). V was shortened by 0 bases and J by 8 bases, with 14 bases between the two germline ends. The CDR3 here is CASSLAGGASEKLFF. CDR3 bases: TGTGCCAGCAGCTTGGCTGGGGGCGCATCGGAAAAACTGTTTTTT.

This clone was seen only once. This chain connects TRBV5-1 to TRBJ2-7; TRBD1 matches 9 bases. With V trimmed by 0 bases and J by 6 bases, 10 bases remained unmatched. The CDR3 loop spans 16 amino acids. Per germline, CDR1 SGHRS and CDR2 YFSETQ. CDR3 in amino acids: CASSLEGTGYQPEQYF. The CDR3 DNA follows: TGCGCCAGCAGCTTGGAAGGGACAGGGTATCAACCCGAGCAGTACTTC.

V and J are TRBV7-2 and TRBJ2-5, with no clear D. The J call may be incorrect, as the DNA end agrees better with TRBJ2-7. The CDR3 has 15 amino acids. Per germline, CDR1 SGHTA and CDR2 FQGNSA. The CDR3 bases are TGTGCCAGCAGCTTAGCGACACAGAGCTCCTACGAGCAGTACTTC. It is translated as CASSLATQSSYEQYF.

V is TRBV11-3 and J is TRBJ2-2; 11 bases fit TRBD2. The CDR3 length is 18 residues. Looked up from germline, CDR1 is SGHNT and CDR2 is YENEEA. Trimming took 0 bases from V and 5 from J; bases not matched to a gene: 8. The CDR3, as DNA: TGTGCCAGCAGCTTAGAGCCCTTAGCGGGAGGGGATACCGGGGAGCTGTTTTTT. Translating it yields CASSLEPLAGGDTGELFF.

The chain combines TRBV7-8 with TRBJ2-7; D remains ambiguous. The CDR3 is 15 amino acids. V gave up 1 base and J gave up 2 bases, with 12 bases separating them. Germline lookup yields CDR1 SGHVS and CDR2 FQNEAQ. The CDR3 protein is CASSLGGTSTYEQYF. CDR3 DNA sequence: TGTGCCAGCAGCTTAGGCGGCACATCGACCTACGAGCAGTACTTC.

The chain employs TRBV9 and TRBJ2-3; 11 positions match TRBD2. The junction had 9 bases not matched to a gene; V was cut back by 0 bases and J by 3 bases. The CDR3 totals 18 residues. The germline V gene encodes CDR1 SGDLS and CDR2 YYNGEE. CDR3 amino acids: CASSVAGVTSGSTDTQYF. The CDR3 bases are TGTGCCAGCAGCGTAGCAGGGGTAACTAGCGGGAGTACAGATACGCAGTATTTT.

The rearrangement uses TRBV4-2 and TRBJ2-5; D possibly corresponds to TRBD2 (6 bases). Gene TRBJ2-7 matches the end of the DNA better, so the J call may be wrong. The length of the CDR3 is 14 residues. CDR1 is LGHNA and CDR2 is YNFKEQ in the germline V gene. The CDR3 here is CASSQGRGGYEQYF. The CDR3 DNA follows: TGTGCCAGCAGCCAAGGTCGGGGAGGTTACGAGCAGTACTTC.

V gene TRBV5-1 combines with J gene TRBJ1-2; 11 bases line up with TRBD1. V shed 4 bases, J shed 8 bases, and the junction held 7 bases outside the gene matches. Germline assignment: CDR1 SGHRS and CDR2 YFSETQ. The CDR3 extends over 14 amino acids. CDR3 in DNA: TGCGCCAGCAGCCCGGGACAGGGGGAACGGGGCTACACCTTC. As protein: CASSPGQGERGYTF.

The table lists this clone with a count of one. The CDR3 DNA reads as TGTGCCAGCTCACCAGGACAGGCAACGGGGCCCCAGCATTTT. It encodes CASSPGQATGPQHF. The chain uses TRBV18 and TRBJ1-5, with 7 bases aligning to TRBD1. After removal of 2 bases from V and 9 bases from J, the junction contained 7 bases not matched to a gene. The length of the CDR3 is 14 residues. From germline, CDR1 is KGHSH and CDR2 LQKENI.

V is TRBV9 and J is TRBJ1-3; perhaps TRBD1 as D (5 bases). Germline V gene sequence: CDR1 SGDLS, CDR2 YYNGEE. With 2 bases removed from V and 4 bases from J, the gap between germline ends came to 10 bases. This CDR3 spans 14 amino acids. The CDR3 bases are TGTGCCAGCAGCGTCTCCAGGGCCGGAAACACCATATATTTT. Its protein is CASSVSRAGNTIYF. Drawing the rest from reference TRBV9 and TRBJ1-3, the complete variable domain is DSGVTQTPKHLITATGQRVTLRCSPRSGDLSVYWYQQSLDQGLQFLIQYYNGEERAKGNILERFSAQQFPDLHSELNLSSLELGDSALYFCASSVSRAGNTIYFGEGSWLTVV.

The chain employs TRBV6-5 and TRBJ2-7, with TRBD2 matching 7 bases. The CDR3 covers 14 residues. Trimming at V came to 6 bases and at J to 1 base, leaving 6 bases not matched to a gene. Germline CDR1 and CDR2: MNHEY and SVGAGI. CDR3 coding DNA: TGTGCCAGCAGAGGGCGGGAGAGATCCTACGAGCAGTACTTC. This encodes CASRGRERSYEQYF.

As DNA, the CDR3 is TGTGCCAGCAGCCAACTTGGGACAGGATCCTACGAGCAGTACTTC. It encodes CASSQLGTGSYEQYF. The gene calls are TRBV14 and TRBJ2-5, with TRBD1 matching 8 bases. The end of the DNA is better explained by TRBJ2-7, so the J call may be wrong. Germline values: CDR1 SGHDN, CDR2 FVKESK. CDR3 size: 15 residues.

Turning to this clone: At the DNA level, this CDR3 is encoded by other sequences in the same sample as well. J is TRBJ1-5 and V is TRBV28, with 7 positions matching TRBD1. This CDR3 region has 15 residues. CDR1 is MDHEN and CDR2 is SYDVKM in the germline V gene. V gave up 1 base and J gave up 0 bases; unmatched junction bases: 0. DNA of the CDR3: TGTGCCAGCAGTTTATACAGGGGTAGCAATCAGCCCCAGCATTTT. It translates to CASSLYRGSNQPQHF. Full variable domain (missing parts from reference TRBV28 and TRBJ1-5): DVKVTQSSRYLVKRTGEKVFLECVQDMDHENMFWYRQDPGLGLRLIYFSYDVKMKEKGDIPEGYSVSREKKERFSLILESASTNQTSMYLCASSLYRGSNQPQHFGDGTRLSIL.

The chain employs TRBV30 and TRBJ1-1; 7 nucleotides align to TRBD1. J lost 2 bases, V lost 0 bases, and 9 bases had no gene match. The CDR3 runs to 16 residues. Germline CDR1 is GTSNPN and CDR2 is SVGIG (reference sequence). CDR3: CAWSVEVGTVNTEAFF. CDR3 in DNA: TGTGCCTGGAGTGTAGAGGTAGGGACAGTAAACACTGAAGCTTTCTTT.

On this clone itself: At one of its ends the junction is not consistent with the germline gene, which may arise from a read error. The J gene is TRBJ1-1, the V gene TRBV4-1, with D unclear. The CDR3 totals 13 residues. Germline V gives CDR1 MGHRA, CDR2 YSYEKL. The CDR3 DNA is TGCGCCAGCAGCCGTGAGCAGAACAGTGAAGCTTTCTTT. This translates into CASSREQNSEAFF.

The chain has TRBV11-1 and TRBJ2-2; 9 bases match TRBD1. Trimming at V came to 4 bases and at J to 5 bases, leaving 8 bases not matched to a gene. The CDR3 is 16 amino acids. Germline loops: CDR1 SGHAT, CDR2 FQDESV (reference sequence). The CDR3 coding sequence is TGTGCCAGCAGCTCCCTAGGGACAGGGTATACCGGGGAGCTGTTTTTT. It codes for CASSSLGTGYTGELFF.

This sequence joins TRBV20-1 and TRBJ2-7; a weak D match, TRBD2 (6 bases). V was pared by 3 bases and J by 6 bases, with 9 bases between. The CDR3 is made up of 11 amino acids. Germline V gene data show CDR1 as DFQATT and CDR2 as SNEGSKA (reference sequence). Here the CDR3 DNA reads TGCAGTGCTAGGCTAGCGACCGAGCAGTACTTC. Its translation is CSARLATEQYF.

The V and J genes are TRBV28 and TRBJ1-2; D is ambiguous. The CDR3 sequence is 15 residues long. Germline V gene data show CDR1 as MDHEN and CDR2 as SYDVKM. The V end lost 3 bases, the J end lost 2 bases, and 13 bases lay between the germline ends. The CDR3 region is CASSFSVPTNYGYTF. The DNA of the CDR3 is TGTGCCAGCAGTTTCTCGGTTCCTACGAACTATGGCTACACCTTC.